Listed here are 16 T cell receptor beta chains from one sample, sequenced in a study of T-cell reconstitution after alpha-beta-depleted transplantation in children. The authors prepared the TCRbeta library with unique molecular identifiers. TCRdb used MiXCR to reprocess the PCR reads, holding one entry per CDR3 protein. The sample records a few hundred thousand distinct CDR3 sequences, under 13% being singletons. The source material was PBMCs from the stem cell graft donor, sampled from the stem cell graft. These receptors came from a human donor who donated a stem cell graft to a child with acute lymphoblastic leukemia.

The rearrangement uses TRBV4-1 and TRBJ1-2, with TRBD1 matching 7 bases. The CDR3 runs to 11 residues. The V gene's germline CDR1 is MGHRA and CDR2 YSYEKL. Trimming removed 10 bases from V and 6 bases from J; junction bases left unmatched: 5. For the CDR3, the DNA is TGCGCCACCGGGACAGCCCATGGCTACACCTTC. Its protein is CATGTAHGYTF.

This chain uses TRBV5-1 with TRBJ2-2; tentatively, D is TRBD1 (6 bases). The germline CDR1 and CDR2 sequences are SGHRS and YFSETQ. The V gene lost 3 bases and the J gene lost 6 bases, with 12 bases spanning the gap. The CDR3 spans 14 residues. The chain's CDR3 is CASSSSGDPGELFF. The CDR3 DNA follows: TGCGCCAGCAGCTCCTCAGGGGACCCCGGGGAGCTGTTTTTT.

This clonotype was found many times. V is TRBV4-3 and J is TRBJ2-3; D remains unclear. Germline lookup yields CDR1 LGHNA and CDR2 YSLEER. V dropped 0 bases and J dropped 5 bases, with 15 bases sitting between them. This CDR3 is built from 16 residues. The CDR3, as DNA: TGCGCCAGCAGCCAAGATCTTCGCAGAGCGAGAGATACGCAGTATTTT. Its translation: CASSQDLRRARDTQYF.

The chain recombines TRBV12-5 with TRBJ1-2; 8 bases fit TRBD1. This CDR3 is built from 16 residues. The germline CDR1 and CDR2 sequences are LGHNT and FRNRAP. Losses at the gene ends were 0 bases for V and 5 bases for J; bases not matched to a gene: 8. Here the CDR3 reads CASGLVTGQGAYGYTF. CDR3 coding DNA: TGTGCTAGTGGTTTGGTAACGGGCCAGGGGGCATATGGCTACACCTTC.

This clonotype was seen a handful of times. The chain carries TRBV27 and TRBJ1-1, with TRBD1 as a possible D gene (5 bases). Germline CDR1 reads MNHEY; CDR2 reads SMNVEV (reference sequence). Trimming cost V 5 bases and J 4 bases, with 14 bases left between them. There are 14 residues in the CDR3. CDR3 in DNA: TGTGCCAGCAGTCCGACGCCGGGGGGCACTGAAGCTTTCTTT. Amino acid sequence: CASSPTPGGTEAFF.

The CDR3 DNA reads as TGTGCCAGCAGCTTTGGAGCGGGAGGTGACGAGCAGTACTTC. Translating it yields CASSFGAGGDEQYF. The rearrangement uses TRBV7-2 and TRBJ2-7, with 9 positions matching TRBD2. V lost 3 bases to trimming and J lost 5 bases; unmatched junction nucleotides: 5. CDR3 length: 14 residues. CDR1 SGHTA and CDR2 FQGNSA come from the germline V gene.

This clonotype appeared a few times. The chain employs TRBV29-1 and TRBJ2-3; 12 nucleotides align to TRBD2. The CDR3 has 15 residues. V was pared by 3 bases and J by 1 base, with 2 bases of the junction left unmatched. The germline V gene has CDR1 SQVTM and CDR2 ANQGSEA. The CDR3 loop reads CSVETSGRGTDTQYF. The CDR3 DNA reads as TGCAGCGTTGAGACTAGCGGGAGAGGCACAGATACGCAGTATTTT.

This clonotype was observed at least ten times. The chain joins TRBV7-9 to TRBJ1-1; D is unresolved. The CDR3 has 12 residues. The V end lost 7 bases, the J end lost 0 bases, and 6 bases lay between the germline ends. Per the germline V gene, CDR1 is SEHNR and CDR2 is FQNEAQ (reference sequence). Here the CDR3 DNA reads TGTGCCAGCACTTCAATGAACACTGAAGCTTTCTTT. Its translation: CASTSMNTEAFF.

The chain carries TRBV25-1 and TRBJ2-3, with 9 bases matching TRBD2. The V segment lost 5 bases and the J segment 4 bases; nucleotides outside the gene matches: 16. Germline assignment: CDR1 MGHDK and CDR2 SYGVNS. This CDR3 region has 18 residues. DNA for the CDR3: TGTGCCAGCAGTAACCGGGTTGGGCGGGAGGGCCGCCCAGATACGCAGTATTTT. This encodes CASSNRVGREGRPDTQYF.

This chain links TRBV2 with TRBJ2-3; D is possibly TRBD2 (6 bases). V gave up 4 bases and J gave up 7 bases, with 15 bases separating them. The CDR3 totals 14 residues. The germline V gene has CDR1 SNHLY and CDR2 FYNNEI. The CDR3 loop is CASSGTMGGNTQYF. Here the CDR3 DNA reads TGTGCCAGCAGTGGAACCATGGGGGGTAATACGCAGTATTTT.

The chain joins TRBV6-5 to TRBJ2-3; D is possibly TRBD2 (6 bases). Germline V lookup: CDR1 MNHEY, CDR2 SVGAGI. This CDR3 contains 17 residues. Trimming removed 0 bases at V and 2 bases at J, with 15 bases between. CDR3 in DNA: TGTGCCAGCAGTTACTCTACAGAGGACTACCACACAGATACGCAGTATTTT. This translates into CASSYSTEDYHTDTQYF.

The chain links TRBV12-3 or TRBV12-4 to TRBJ2-3; 11 nucleotides line up with TRBD2. The CDR3 spans 17 residues. With V trimmed by 4 bases and J by 1 base, 7 bases remained unmatched. As DNA, the CDR3 is TGTGCCAGCAGTTGTAGCGGGAGGGCCTATTGCACAGATACGCAGTATTTT. The encoded protein is CASSCSGRAYCTDTQYF.

This clonotype was recorded a few times. This rearrangement joins TRBV7-9 to TRBJ2-7; D gene ambiguous. The CDR3 spans 11 residues. V was trimmed by 2 bases and J by 6 bases, leaving 5 bases between them. CDR1 and CDR2 from the germline V gene are SEHNR and FQNEAQ (reference sequence). CDR3 region: CASSLRSEQYF. The CDR3, as DNA: TGTGCCAGCAGCTTAAGGAGCGAGCAGTACTTC.

This clonotype showed up many times. The chain carries TRBV2 and TRBJ2-1; D may be TRBD2 (6 bases). V lost 8 bases, J lost 8 bases, and 13 bases lay in between. The V gene's germline CDR1 is SNHLY and CDR2 FYNNEI. This CDR3 has 12 amino acids. The CDR3 reads CASSDYYDEQFF. The CDR3 DNA reads TGTGCCAGCTCGGACTATTACGATGAGCAGTTCTTC.

This clonotype was counted between two and nine times. The rearrangement joins TRBV6-1 to TRBJ2-7; D is possibly TRBD2 (5 bases). V was cut by 6 bases and J by 6 bases, with 12 bases left in between. The CDR3 consists of 12 residues. The V gene's germline CDR1 is MNHNS and CDR2 SASEGT. The CDR3 nucleotides read TGTGCCAGCAGGACTAAGTGGGGCGAGCAGTACTTC. Translating it yields CASRTKWGEQYF.

The chain links TRBV28 to TRBJ1-3; 9 bases match TRBD1. The CDR3 runs 14 residues. V lost 6 bases and J lost 8; bases outside the gene matches: 8. Germline CDR1 reads MDHEN; CDR2 reads SYDVKM. The CDR3 DNA reads TGTGCCAGCAGCCTTACAGGGGGCCGGCACACCATATATTTT. This codes for CASSLTGGRHTIYF. The full variable domain, with the rest looked up from reference TRBV28 and TRBJ1-3, is DVKVTQSSRYLVKRTGEKVFLECVQDMDHENMFWYRQDPGLGLRLIYFSYDVKMKEKGDIPEGYSVSREKKERFSLILESASTNQTSMYLCASSLTGGRHTIYFGEGSWLTVV.